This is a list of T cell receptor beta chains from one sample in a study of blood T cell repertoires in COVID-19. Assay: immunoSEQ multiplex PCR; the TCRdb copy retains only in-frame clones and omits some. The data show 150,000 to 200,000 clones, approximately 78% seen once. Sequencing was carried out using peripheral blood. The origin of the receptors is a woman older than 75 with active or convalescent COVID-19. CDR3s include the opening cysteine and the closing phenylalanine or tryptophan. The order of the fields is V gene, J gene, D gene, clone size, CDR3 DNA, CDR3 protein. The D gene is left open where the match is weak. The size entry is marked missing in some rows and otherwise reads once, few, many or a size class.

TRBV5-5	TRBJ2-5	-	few	TGTGCCAGCAATAGGCGGGGCGGTGAGACCCAGTACTTC	CASNRRGGETQYF
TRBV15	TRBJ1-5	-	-	TGTGCCACCCGAAGGGACATAAATCAGCCCCAGCATTTT	CATRRDINQPQHF
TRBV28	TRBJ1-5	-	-	TGTGCCAGCAGGCTATTCGGGGGGGCAGGCCAGCATTTT	CASRLFGGAGQHF
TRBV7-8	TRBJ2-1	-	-	TGTGCCAGCAGCCGAGGGTTCGGGACTTCTGATTTTAATGAGCAGTTCTTC	CASSRGFGTSDFNEQFF
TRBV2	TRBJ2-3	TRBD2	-	TGTGCCAGCAGTGAGCGGGGGGGCCGGAGAGATACGCAGTATTTT	CASSERGGRRDTQYF
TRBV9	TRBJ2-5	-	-	TGTGCCAGCAGCCACCCGCGGGAGACCCAGTACTTC	CASSHPRETQYF
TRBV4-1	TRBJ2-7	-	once	TGCGCCAGCAGCCGTTCCGGGGCTAGCGAGTACGAGCAGTACTTC	CASSRSGASEYEQYF
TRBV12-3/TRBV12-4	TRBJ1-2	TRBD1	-	TGTGCCAGCAGTGAGGACAGGCCCCGGTCGTTC	CASSEDRPRSF
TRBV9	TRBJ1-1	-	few	TGTGCCAGCAGCGTAGCAGGGAACACTGAAGCTTTCTTT	CASSVAGNTEAFF
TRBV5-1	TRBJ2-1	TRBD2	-	TGCGCCAGCAGCTTGGCCGGGATTAGCGGGGGCTATGAGCAGTTCTTC	CASSLAGISGGYEQFF
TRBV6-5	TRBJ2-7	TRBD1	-	TGTGCCAGCAGTTACCGACAGGGGGCATACGAGCAGTACTTC	CASSYRQGAYEQYF
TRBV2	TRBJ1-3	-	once	TGTGCCAGCAGTGGTCAGGGCATCTCTGGAAACACCATATATTTT	CASSGQGISGNTIYF
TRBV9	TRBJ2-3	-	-	TGTGCCAGCAGCGCTATCGCCGCCACAGATACGCAGTATTTT	CASSAIAATDTQYF
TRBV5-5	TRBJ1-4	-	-	TGTGCCAGCACCGGGGGGATTAATGAAAAACTGTTTTTT	CASTGGINEKLFF
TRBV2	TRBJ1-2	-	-	TGTGCCAGCCAATGGCCGCGGGGCTACACCTTC	CASQWPRGYTF
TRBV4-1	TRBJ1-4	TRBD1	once	TGCGCCAGCAGCCTGGGGACAGGGGCCGAAAAACTGTTTTTT	CASSLGTGAEKLFF
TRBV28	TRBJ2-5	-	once	TGTGCCAGCAGTTCGTCCGGGGGTCCTCAAGAGACCCAGTACTTC	CASSSSGGPQETQYF
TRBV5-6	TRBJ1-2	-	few	TGTGCCAGCAGCTCTCCCGGGGAGGGTGGCTACACCTTC	CASSSPGEGGYTF
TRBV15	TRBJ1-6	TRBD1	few	TGTGCCACCAGCAGGGGACAGTATAATTCACCCCTCCACTTT	CATSRGQYNSPLHF
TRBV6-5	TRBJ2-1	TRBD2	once	TGTGCCAGCACCCCTCCGGGGGGGCAGGGCAATGAGCAGTTCTTC	CASTPPGGQGNEQFF
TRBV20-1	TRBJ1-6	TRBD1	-	TGCAGTGCTAGTCTTGGCCAGGGGGGTGGGGATTCACCCCTCCACTTT	CSASLGQGGGDSPLHF
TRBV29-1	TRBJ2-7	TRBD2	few	TGCAGCGTGGTCGGGGGGACGGGGACCTACGAGCAGTACTTC	CSVVGGTGTYEQYF
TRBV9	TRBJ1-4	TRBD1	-	TGTGCCAGCAGCGTGTCAGGGGGGGAAAAACTGTTTTTT	CASSVSGGEKLFF
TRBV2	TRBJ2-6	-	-	TGTGCCAGCAGTGTCTTCATAGCTGGGGCCAACGTCCTGACTTTC	CASSVFIAGANVLTF
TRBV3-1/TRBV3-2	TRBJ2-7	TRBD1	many	TGTGCCAGCAGCCATTCTGGGACAGGAGGAATCTACGAGCAGTACTTC	CASSHSGTGGIYEQYF
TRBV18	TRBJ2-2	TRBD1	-	TGTGCCAGCTCACCAGAAGTTAGAGACAGGGACACCGGGGAGCTGTTTTTT	CASSPEVRDRDTGELFF
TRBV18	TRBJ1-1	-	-	TGTGCCAGCTCATCTCTTCGAGCGGGAACTGAAGCTTTCTTT	CASSSLRAGTEAFF
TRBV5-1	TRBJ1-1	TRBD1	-	TGCGCCAGCAGCTTACAGGGGGGAGGCACTGAAGCTTTCTTT	CASSLQGGGTEAFF
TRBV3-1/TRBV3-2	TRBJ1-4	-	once	TGTGCCAGCAGCCGGGGCACTCCTGAAAAACTGTTTTTT	CASSRGTPEKLFF
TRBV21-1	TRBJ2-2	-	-	TGTGCCAGCAACAACACGGGGAGTTGGACCGGGGAGCTGTTTTTT	CASNNTGSWTGELFF
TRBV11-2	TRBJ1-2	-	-	TGTGCCAGCAGCTTCACACCGGGACATGTCTATGGCTACACCTTC	CASSFTPGHVYGYTF
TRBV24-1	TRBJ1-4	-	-	TGTGCCACCAGTGACCCAAGGGGGACAAATGAAAAACTGTTTTTT	CATSDPRGTNEKLFF
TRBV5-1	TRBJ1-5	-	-	TGCGCCAGCAGCTTGGCTACAGGACGTCAGCCCCAGCATTTT	CASSLATGRQPQHF
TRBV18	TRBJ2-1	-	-	TGTGCCAGCTCTCTACGACAGGACCATGAGCAGTTCTTC	CASSLRQDHEQFF
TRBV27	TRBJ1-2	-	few	TGTGCCAGCAGCCGAACAGTGGGGGCTTTGTATGGCTACACCTTC	CASSRTVGALYGYTF
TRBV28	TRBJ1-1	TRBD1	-	TGTGCCAGCAGACCCGGGACAGGGGGCTTCACTGAAGCTTTCTTT	CASRPGTGGFTEAFF
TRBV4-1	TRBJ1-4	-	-	TGCGCCAGCAGCCAAGATGGGGCTCTGGGGGAAAAACTGTTTTTT	CASSQDGALGEKLFF
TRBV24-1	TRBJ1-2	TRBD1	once	TGTGCCACCAGTGAAAGCAGGGGGCGATCTGATGGCTACACCTTC	CATSESRGRSDGYTF
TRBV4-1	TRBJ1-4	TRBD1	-	TGCGCCAGCAGCCAAGATTTTAAGGGAACAGGGGGCGTAAAACTGTTTTTT	CASSQDFKGTGGVKLFF
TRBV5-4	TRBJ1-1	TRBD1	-	TGTGCCAGCAGCCTAAGCACAACAGGGGGAGCTTTCTTT	CASSLSTTGGAFF
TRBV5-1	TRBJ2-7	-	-	TGCGCCAGCAGCCCCATGGAAAGGGGCCCCCTCGAGCAGTACTTC	CASSPMERGPLEQYF
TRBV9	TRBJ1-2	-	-	TGTGCCAGCAGCGTAGGAGGACAGCTCACTAACTATGGCTACACCTTC	CASSVGGQLTNYGYTF
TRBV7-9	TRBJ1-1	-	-	TGTGCCAGCAGCTTAGACCCAGGAATTGCATCTGAAGCTTTCTTT	CASSLDPGIASEAFF
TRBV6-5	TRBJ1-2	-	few	TGTGCCAGCAGCACTCGACAGGTTCTATATGGCTACACCTTC	CASSTRQVLYGYTF
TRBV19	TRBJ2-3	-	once	TGTGCCAGTAGTATAATGGCGGAAGATACGCAGTATTTT	CASSIMAEDTQYF
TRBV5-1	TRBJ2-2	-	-	TGCGCCAGCAGCGACCGACAGTTAAACACCGGGGAGCTGTTTTTT	CASSDRQLNTGELFF
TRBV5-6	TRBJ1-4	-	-	TGTGCCAGCAGCCGTGAGCTGACATCGACCTCAACTAATGAAAAACTGTTTTTT	CASSRELTSTSTNEKLFF
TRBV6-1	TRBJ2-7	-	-	TGTGCCAGCAGTGAGTTTGGGGGGAGCGACGAGCAGTACTTC	CASSEFGGSDEQYF
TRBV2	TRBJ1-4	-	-	TGTGCCAGCAGTCCCCTAGGAGGGAACAATGAAAAACTGTTTTTT	CASSPLGGNNEKLFF
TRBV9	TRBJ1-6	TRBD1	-	TGTGCCAGCAGCGTGGGACAGCGGAATTCACCCCTCCACTTT	CASSVGQRNSPLHF
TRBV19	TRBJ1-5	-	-	TGTGCCAGTACCCCCTCGGGGGGGCGCACAGAGCCCCAGCATTTT	CASTPSGGRTEPQHF
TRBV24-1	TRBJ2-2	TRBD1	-	TGTGCCACCAGTTTGCAGGGGGCTAGCGGGGAGCTGTTTTTT	CATSLQGASGELFF
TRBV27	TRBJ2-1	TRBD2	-	TGTGCCAGCAGTTTGGTCCAGCGGGGGCCCTACAATGAGCAGTTCTTC	CASSLVQRGPYNEQFF
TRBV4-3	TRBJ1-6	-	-	TGCGCCAGCAGCCAAGATTCTGATTCACCCCTCCACTTT	CASSQDSDSPLHF
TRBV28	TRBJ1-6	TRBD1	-	TGTGCCAGCAGTTCGGACAGGCGAACCTCTTACTATAATTCACCCCTCCACTTT	CASSSDRRTSYYNSPLHF
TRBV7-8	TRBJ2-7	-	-	TGTGCCAGCAGCTTAAGTGCAGGCCCCTACGAGCAGTACTTC	CASSLSAGPYEQYF
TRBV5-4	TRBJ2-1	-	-	TGTGCCAGCAGCTTCCCGGGGAGTAACTCCTACAATGAGCAGTTCTTC	CASSFPGSNSYNEQFF